The TCR beta chain described here comes from a study of blood T cells in healthy people across ages. V was pared by 3 bases and J by 4 bases, with 5 bases of the junction left unmatched. The CDR3 has 15 residues. CDR1 MGHRA and CDR2 YSYEKL come from the germline V gene. Then a second PCR, running about 6 to 12 cycles, was carried out with a sample-barcoded 5' primer and a J-beta primer mix. TCRdb fed the 5' RACE reads into MiXCR, producing one record per CDR3 protein. In the table there are around 1,500,000 distinct CDR3 sequences, around 39% of which are singletons. The source material was blood. V is TRBV4-1 and J is TRBJ2-1; 8 bases match TRBD1. The sequence was collected from a woman aged 18-29 years in good health. CDR3 coding DNA: TGCGCCAGCAGCCAGCTCCGGGACAGGTACAATGAGCAGTTCTTC. Protein: CASSQLRDRYNEQFF.